This T cell receptor beta chain was sequenced for a study of control samples from healthy donors and cancer patients. The CDR3 runs 15 residues. Trimming took 2 bases from V and 8 from J, leaving 16 bases between them. Germline lookup yields CDR1 KGHSH and CDR2 LQKENI. Using immunoSEQ multiplex PCR, the repertoire was profiled, and TCRdb retains in-frame clones only, with some absent. The sample comprises about 180,000 clones, approximately 94% of which are singletons, and approximately 1.5% rests with the top ten. The J gene is TRBJ2-4, the V gene TRBV18, with D possibly matching TRBD2 (5 bases). This receptor was identified in a man under 40 in good health. Specimen: blood. The CDR3 DNA follows: TGTGCCAGCTCACCAATCTCGGGAAGGGTGGACATTCAGTACTTC. This gives the protein CASSPISGRVDIQYF.